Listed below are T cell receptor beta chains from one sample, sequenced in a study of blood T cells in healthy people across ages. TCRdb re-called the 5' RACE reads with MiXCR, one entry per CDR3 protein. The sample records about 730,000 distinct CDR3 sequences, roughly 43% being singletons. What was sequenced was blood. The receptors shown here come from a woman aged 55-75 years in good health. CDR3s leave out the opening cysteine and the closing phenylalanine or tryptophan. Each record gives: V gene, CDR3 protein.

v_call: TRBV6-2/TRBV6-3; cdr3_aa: ASSQFLPGLAADEQY
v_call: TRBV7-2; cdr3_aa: ASSPRQAVATGELF
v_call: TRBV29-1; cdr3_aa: SVGGTSAQETQY
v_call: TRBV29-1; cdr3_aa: SVDPAETFNEQY
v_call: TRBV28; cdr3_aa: ASRTTGGDSPLH
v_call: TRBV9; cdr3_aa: ASSVAPGGLGAGELF
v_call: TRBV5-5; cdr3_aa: ASSLLGDFYDNEQY
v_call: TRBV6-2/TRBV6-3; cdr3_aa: ASSYTHSGTKQY
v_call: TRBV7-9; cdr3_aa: ASSLSGSRYEQY
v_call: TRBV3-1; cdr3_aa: ASSPTAGVAEAF
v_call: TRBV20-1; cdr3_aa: SARDRLGHSGANVLT
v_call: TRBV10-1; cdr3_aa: ASSEWTGAVNEQF
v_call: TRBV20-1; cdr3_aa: SARDRWADLNYGYT
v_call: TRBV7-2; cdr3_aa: ASSSTPPGFT
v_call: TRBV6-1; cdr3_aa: ASTEGAKNIQY
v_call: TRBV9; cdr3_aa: ASSVAGETDTQY
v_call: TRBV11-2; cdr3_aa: ASGGGPSGANVLT
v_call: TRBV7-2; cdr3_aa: ASSFTDSSYEQY
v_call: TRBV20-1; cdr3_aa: SARPWTSTDTQY
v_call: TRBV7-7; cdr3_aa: ASSLDFKETQY
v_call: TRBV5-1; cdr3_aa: ASSVEPHYEQY
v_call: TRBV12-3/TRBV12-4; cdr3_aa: ASSLDSAKIYGYT
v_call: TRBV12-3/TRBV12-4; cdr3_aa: ASSLEGQGSQPQH
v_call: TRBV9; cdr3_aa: ASSPRASGITDTQY
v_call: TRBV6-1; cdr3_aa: ASSEIQF
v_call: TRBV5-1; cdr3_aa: ASSLGQGEYEQF
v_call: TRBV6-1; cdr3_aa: ASTSLNEQF
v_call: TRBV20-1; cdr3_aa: SARSGSVAYEQY
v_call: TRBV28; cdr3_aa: ASSSLDYGYT
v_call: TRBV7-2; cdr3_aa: ASSYAFRGEQY
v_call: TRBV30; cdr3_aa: AWSGDSIYQGGYT
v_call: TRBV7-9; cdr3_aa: ASSLEGGLAGNGQF
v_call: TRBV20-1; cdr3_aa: SASRTSRSEQF
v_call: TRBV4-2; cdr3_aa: ASSQGFSDYEQY
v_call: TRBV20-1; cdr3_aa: SAKPTGVSNQPQH